The clone carrying this TCR beta chain occurred many times. Antigen unknown. Researchers made TCR beta libraries by using iRepertoire HTBI primers and running Arm-PCR on CDR3 regions. TCRdb analysed the multiplex PCR reads with MiXCR anew, one entry per CDR3 protein. The sample records hundreds of thousands of distinct CDR3 sequences, 16% being singletons. Time point indicated: newly diagnosed GD, antithyroid drugs for less than 3 months. Extracted PBMC RNA gave rise to the TCR library. The sample originates from a study of regulatory T cells in long-lasting Graves disease. Study-level findings and limits: The study examined only peripheral blood, not thyroid tissue.

Germline V gene data show CDR1 as SGHTA and CDR2 as FQGNSA. The V gene lost 1 base and the J gene lost 0 bases, with 15 bases spanning the gap. There are 17 residues in the CDR3. This sample was also put to use in a study of T cells in Graves' hyperthyroidism and ophthalmopathy. That work states: An initial round of RT-PCR targeting the TCR CDR3 relied on the HTBI primer set.

The specimen was peripheral blood mononuclear cells (PBMCs), collected at new diagnosis, from a patient treated with antithyroid drugs. The origin of this receptor is a woman in her thirties with Graves disease. The chain couples TRBV7-2 to TRBJ2-5; D assignment may be TRBD1 or TRBD2 (6 bases each). CDR3 region: CASSLVPGARDQETQYF. The CDR3 DNA reads as TGTGCCAGCAGCTTAGTGCCGGGGGCCCGAGACCAAGAGACCCAGTACTTC.